This T cell receptor (beta chain) was captured in a study of cytomegalovirus exposure and HLA in healthy donors. Whole-study results and caveats: In an earlier analysis, in some 500 donors, most V segments appeared productive either ~87% or ~30% of the time.

Notes on this clone: The antigen is unknown.

The CDR3 sequence is 16 residues long. The junction had 11 bases not matched to a gene; V was cut back by 4 bases and J by 3 bases. CDR1 SGDLS and CDR2 YYNGEE come from the germline V gene. PCR involved 60 Vbeta and 13 Jbeta primers. The data were produced by immunoSEQ multiplex PCR, yet TCRdb's version contains in-frame clones alone and is incomplete. The sample contains under 150,000 clones, approximately 80% of which appear only once. V and J are TRBV9 and TRBJ2-7; 9 nucleotides agree with TRBD1. The sample taken for sequencing was PBMCs. The receptor was derived from a girl aged 2-10 years in good health and CMV-seronegative. CDR3 coding DNA: TGTGCCAGCAGCCGGGACAGGGATTACCCCCACTACGAGCAGTACTTC. It specifies CASSRDRDYPHYEQYF.